This is a list of T cell receptor beta chains from one sample in a study of cytomegalovirus exposure and HLA in healthy donors. TCRdb's copy holds only in-frame clones and misses some; the assay was immunoSEQ multiplex PCR. The repertoire consists of about 120,000 clones, with 74% occurring once and the leading ten covering around 4.9%. Specimen: PBMCs. The source is a young man in good health and CMV-seropositive. Both conserved end residues are part of each CDR3. The D gene is left open where the match is weak. Where a row states a size, it is once, few, many or the class of an expanded clone; other rows omit it.

>TRBV9|.|TRBJ1-2|14|.
CASSVGGGSYGYTF
TGTGCCAGCAGCGTAGGGGGAGGGAGCTATGGCTACACCTTC
>TRBV29-1|TRBD1|TRBJ2-7|14|.
CSVDGVTGYGKQYF
TGCAGCGTTGATGGCGTGACAGGGTACGGGAAGCAGTACTTC
>TRBV5-6|TRBD1|TRBJ1-1|15|.
CASSFNRGLNTEAFF
TGTGCCAGCAGCTTTAACAGGGGACTGAACACTGAAGCTTTCTTT
>TRBV7-2|TRBD1|TRBJ1-2|14|.
CASSLFTGGDGYTF
TGTGCCAGCAGCCTCTTTACAGGGGGAGATGGCTACACCTTC
>TRBV30|TRBD2|TRBJ2-3|17|once
CAWTEPLQRGAADTQYF
TGTGCCTGGACCGAACCCCTACAGCGGGGGGCTGCAGATACGCAGTATTTT
>TRBV14|TRBD1|TRBJ2-2|15|once
CASSQTGAFTGELFF
TGTGCCAGCAGCCAGACAGGGGCGTTCACCGGGGAGCTGTTTTTT
>TRBV7-9|.|TRBJ1-6|15|.
CASSLAGRYNSPLHF
TGTGCCAGCAGCTTAGCTGGCCGCTATAATTCACCCCTCCACTTT
>TRBV6-5|TRBD1|TRBJ1-2|15|once
CASNPTGGANYGYTF
TGTGCCAGCAACCCTACAGGGGGCGCGAACTATGGCTACACCTTC
>TRBV30|.|TRBJ2-5|14|few
CAWAPGGLGETQYF
TGTGCCTGGGCCCCGGGGGGCCTAGGAGAGACCCAGTACTTC
>TRBV7-2|TRBD1|TRBJ2-1|16|.
CASSLPGQGILGEQFF
TGTGCCAGCAGCTTACCAGGACAGGGAATCTTGGGTGAGCAGTTCTTC
>TRBV6-1|.|TRBJ2-6|15|.
CASRRELSGANVLTF
TGTGCCAGCAGGAGAGAACTCTCTGGGGCCAACGTCCTGACTTTC
>TRBV18|.|TRBJ2-7|14|few
CASSPRGRDNEQYF
TGTGCCAGCTCACCGAGGGGCCGGGACAACGAGCAGTACTTC